This T cell receptor (beta chain) was captured by sequencing in a study of shared clonotypes between healthy human individuals. There are 19 residues in the CDR3. After removal of 5 bases from V and 2 bases from J, the junction contained 20 bases not matched to a gene. The germline V gene encodes CDR1 LNHDA and CDR2 SQIVND (reference sequence). Repertoires were generated with immunoSEQ multiplex PCR, while TCRdb's copy carries only in-frame clones and drops some. The table has millions of clones, more than 80% seen once. The sequenced material came from naive CD4+ T cells from PBMCs. Subset given: CD45RA+ positively selected. The clonotype originates from a man younger than 30 in good health. Some clones in this sample may be carry-over from other donors' samples. The chain recombines TRBV19 with TRBJ1-2, with 7 positions matching TRBD1. The CDR3 DNA reads as TGTGCCAGTAGTTTAATATTATTCCGGGACAGTGGTTCGAACTATGGCTACACCTTC. Translation gives CASSLILFRDSGSNYGYTF.